This is a list of T cell receptor beta chains from one sample in a study of cytomegalovirus exposure and HLA in healthy donors. Generated by immunoSEQ multiplex PCR, the TCRdb table keeps only in-frame clones and is missing some. This table has over 95,000 clones, approximately 74% appearing once. Sample: PBMCs. These TCRs come from a woman between 40 and 55 years old in good health and CMV-seropositive. Each CDR3 is given with its conserved first and last residue. D genes are given only for firm matches. Rows give clone size only sometimes, using once, few, many, or a class for an expanded clone.

clone size: -
V gene: TRBV5-1
J gene: TRBJ2-3
D gene: -
CDR3 protein: CASRLAVLTDTQYF
CDR3 DNA: TGCGCCAGCCGCCTGGCGGTCCTCACAGATACGCAGTATTTT

clone size: -
V gene: TRBV4-1
J gene: TRBJ1-6
D gene: -
CDR3 protein: CASSQDKSSYNSPLHF
CDR3 DNA: TGCGCCAGCAGCCAAGACAAGAGCTCCTATAATTCACCCCTCCACTTT

clone size: -
V gene: TRBV5-4
J gene: TRBJ1-1
D gene: -
CDR3 protein: CASSPGGRGFTEAFF
CDR3 DNA: TGTGCCAGCAGCCCCGGGGGGCGGGGTTTCACTGAAGCTTTCTTT

clone size: -
V gene: TRBV29-1
J gene: TRBJ1-2
D gene: TRBD1
CDR3 protein: CSVERTGLGYTF
CDR3 DNA: TGCAGCGTGGAACGGACAGGGTTAGGCTACACCTTC

clone size: -
V gene: TRBV15
J gene: TRBJ1-5
D gene: -
CDR3 protein: CATTPELTGNQPQHF
CDR3 DNA: TGTGCCACCACACCGGAGCTGACGGGCAATCAGCCCCAGCATTTT

clone size: -
V gene: TRBV11-2
J gene: TRBJ2-7
D gene: TRBD1
CDR3 protein: CASSQDRGSYEQYF
CDR3 DNA: TGTGCCAGCAGCCAGGACAGGGGGAGTTACGAGCAGTACTTC

clone size: -
V gene: TRBV6-4
J gene: TRBJ1-1
D gene: -
CDR3 protein: CASSDSAGTEAFF
CDR3 DNA: TGTGCCAGCAGCGACAGCGCCGGCACTGAAGCTTTCTTT

clone size: -
V gene: TRBV7-9
J gene: TRBJ2-3
D gene: TRBD1
CDR3 protein: CASSRRTGVGTDTQYF
CDR3 DNA: TGTGCCAGCAGCCGCCGGACAGGGGTGGGGACAGATACGCAGTATTTT

clone size: -
V gene: TRBV7-9
J gene: TRBJ1-2
D gene: TRBD1
CDR3 protein: CASSLTSNRGNYGYTF
CDR3 DNA: TGTGCCAGCAGCTTAACGTCGAACAGGGGGAACTATGGCTACACCTTC

clone size: once
V gene: TRBV2
J gene: TRBJ2-1
D gene: TRBD2
CDR3 protein: CASSEATGGPFNEQFF
CDR3 DNA: TGTGCCAGCAGTGAAGCGACGGGAGGGCCCTTTAATGAGCAGTTCTTC

clone size: -
V gene: TRBV15
J gene: TRBJ1-1
D gene: -
CDR3 protein: CATREADLNTEAFF
CDR3 DNA: TGTGCCACCAGGGAAGCCGACTTGAACACTGAAGCTTTCTTT

clone size: -
V gene: TRBV5-1
J gene: TRBJ2-7
D gene: -
CDR3 protein: CASSSSPNRDGEQYF
CDR3 DNA: TGCGCCAGCAGCTCCAGCCCAAACAGGGACGGGGAGCAGTACTTC

clone size: -
V gene: TRBV7-7
J gene: TRBJ2-5
D gene: TRBD1
CDR3 protein: CASSLGGQSQGTQYF
CDR3 DNA: TGTGCTAGCAGCTTAGGGGGACAGAGCCAAGGGACCCAGTACTTC

clone size: -
V gene: TRBV5-5
J gene: TRBJ2-7
D gene: -
CDR3 protein: CASSLEQTVSSYEQYF
CDR3 DNA: TGTGCCAGCAGCTTGGAGCAGACAGTTAGCTCCTACGAGCAGTACTTC

clone size: -
V gene: TRBV28
J gene: TRBJ1-1
D gene: -
CDR3 protein: CASSPSAGGGWEAFF
CDR3 DNA: TGTGCCAGCAGTCCAAGTGCGGGGGGCGGTTGGGAAGCTTTCTTT

clone size: -
V gene: TRBV5-4
J gene: TRBJ2-5
D gene: -
CDR3 protein: CASSRTGMGQETQYF
CDR3 DNA: TGTGCCAGCAGCCGAACGGGGATGGGACAAGAGACCCAGTACTTC

clone size: -
V gene: TRBV9
J gene: TRBJ2-3
D gene: TRBD2
CDR3 protein: CASSAQTSASTDTQYF
CDR3 DNA: TGTGCCAGCAGCGCTCAGACTAGCGCTAGCACAGATACGCAGTATTTT

clone size: few
V gene: TRBV9
J gene: TRBJ1-4
D gene: -
CDR3 protein: CASSAAGGFNEKLFF
CDR3 DNA: TGTGCCAGCAGCGCAGCGGGAGGGTTTAATGAAAAACTGTTTTTT

clone size: -
V gene: TRBV6-6
J gene: TRBJ2-1
D gene: TRBD2
CDR3 protein: CASSYPGLATNEQFF
CDR3 DNA: TGTGCCAGCAGTTACCCGGGACTAGCTACCAATGAGCAGTTCTTC

clone size: once
V gene: TRBV5-1
J gene: TRBJ1-3
D gene: -
CDR3 protein: CASSLDGSPGNTIYF
CDR3 DNA: TGCGCCAGCAGCTTGGATGGGAGTCCTGGAAACACCATATATTTT

clone size: -
V gene: TRBV5-4
J gene: TRBJ1-3
D gene: -
CDR3 protein: CASSGLQSSGNTIYF
CDR3 DNA: TGTGCCAGCAGTGGACTCCAGAGCTCTGGAAACACCATATATTTT

clone size: -
V gene: TRBV6-1
J gene: TRBJ1-2
D gene: -
CDR3 protein: CASSESGYYGYTF
CDR3 DNA: TGTGCCAGCAGTGAATCGGGGTACTATGGCTACACCTTC

clone size: few
V gene: TRBV11-1
J gene: TRBJ1-1
D gene: -
CDR3 protein: CASSSRPDLGLAAFF
CDR3 DNA: TGTGCCAGCAGCTCTCGACCAGATCTGGGCCTGGCGGCTTTCTTT